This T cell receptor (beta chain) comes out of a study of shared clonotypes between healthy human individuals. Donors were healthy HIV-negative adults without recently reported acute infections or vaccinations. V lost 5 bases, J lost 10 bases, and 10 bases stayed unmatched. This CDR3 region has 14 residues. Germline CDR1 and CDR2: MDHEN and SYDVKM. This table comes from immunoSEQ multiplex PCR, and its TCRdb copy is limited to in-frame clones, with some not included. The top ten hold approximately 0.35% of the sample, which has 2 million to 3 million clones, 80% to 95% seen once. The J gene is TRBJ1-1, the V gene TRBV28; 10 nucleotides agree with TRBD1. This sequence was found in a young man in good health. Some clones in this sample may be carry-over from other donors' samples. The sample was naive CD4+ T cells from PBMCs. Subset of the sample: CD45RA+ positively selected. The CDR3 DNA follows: TGTGCCAGCAGTCCCCGGGACAGGGGCAGGGTAGCTTTCTTT. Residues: CASSPRDRGRVAFF.